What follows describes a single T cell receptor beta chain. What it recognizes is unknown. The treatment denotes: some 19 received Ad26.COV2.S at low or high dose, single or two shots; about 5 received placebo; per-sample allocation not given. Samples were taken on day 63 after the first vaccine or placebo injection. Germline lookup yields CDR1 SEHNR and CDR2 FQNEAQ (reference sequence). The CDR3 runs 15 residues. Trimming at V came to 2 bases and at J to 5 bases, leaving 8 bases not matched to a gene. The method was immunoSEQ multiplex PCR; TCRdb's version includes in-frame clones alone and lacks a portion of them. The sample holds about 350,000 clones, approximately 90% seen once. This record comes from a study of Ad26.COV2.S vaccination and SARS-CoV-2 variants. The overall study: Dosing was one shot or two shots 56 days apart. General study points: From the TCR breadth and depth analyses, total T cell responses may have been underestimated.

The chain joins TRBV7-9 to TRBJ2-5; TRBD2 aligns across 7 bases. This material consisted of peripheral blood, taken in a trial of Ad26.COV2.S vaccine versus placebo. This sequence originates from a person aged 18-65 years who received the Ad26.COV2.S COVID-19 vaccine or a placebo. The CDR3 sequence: CASSLNSGGRETQYF. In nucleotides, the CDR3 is TGTGCCAGCAGCTTAAATTCGGGGGGTCGGGAGACCCAGTACTTC.